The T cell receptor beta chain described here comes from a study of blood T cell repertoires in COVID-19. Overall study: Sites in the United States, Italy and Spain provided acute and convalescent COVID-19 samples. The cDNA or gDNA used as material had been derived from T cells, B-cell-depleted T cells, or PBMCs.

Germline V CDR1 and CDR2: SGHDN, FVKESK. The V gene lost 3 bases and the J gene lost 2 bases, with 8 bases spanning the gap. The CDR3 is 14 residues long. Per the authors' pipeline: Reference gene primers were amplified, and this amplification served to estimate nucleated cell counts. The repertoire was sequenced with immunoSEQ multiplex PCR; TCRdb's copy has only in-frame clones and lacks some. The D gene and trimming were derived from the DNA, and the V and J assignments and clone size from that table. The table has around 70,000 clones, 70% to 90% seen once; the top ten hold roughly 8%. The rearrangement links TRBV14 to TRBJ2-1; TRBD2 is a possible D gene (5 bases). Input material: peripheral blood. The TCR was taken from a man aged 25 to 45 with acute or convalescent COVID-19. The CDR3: CASSQELAYNEQFF. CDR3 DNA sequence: TGTGCCAGCAGCCAGGAACTAGCCTACAATGAGCAGTTCTTC.